These T cell receptor beta chains were read from a single sample in a study of blood T cells in healthy people across ages. TCRdb independently ran MiXCR on the 5' RACE reads; one entry per CDR3 protein. Counted here are 850,000 to 1,000,000 distinct CDR3 sequences, around 49% occurring once; the ten biggest clones make up 10% to 15%. Sequencing was done on a sample of blood. The receptors derive from a man aged 25 to 45 in good health. Both conserved end residues are part of each CDR3. The D gene is left open where the match is weak. Clone size, where shown, is once, few, many, or a class for clones that have expanded.

v_gene	d_gene	abundance	j_gene	len	CDR3aa	CDR3nt
TRBV6-1	TRBD1	many	TRBJ2-7	17	CASSGPGRTGFTYEQYF	TGTGCCAGCAGTGGACCGGGAAGGACAGGGTTCACCTACGAGCAGTACTTC
TRBV20-1	-	-	TRBJ1-5	18	CSATRVDTGSPGNQPQHF	TGCAGTGCCACCAGGGTGGACACAGGAAGCCCCGGCAATCAGCCCCAGCATTTT
TRBV11-2	-	few	TRBJ1-4	16	CASSLARRATNEKLFF	TGTGCCAGCAGCTTAGCTCGGAGAGCAACTAATGAAAAACTGTTTTTT
TRBV6-1	-	-	TRBJ2-7	15	CASSKGAGDSYEQYF	TGTGCCAGCAGTAAAGGGGCAGGGGACTCCTACGAGCAGTACTTC
TRBV7-2	TRBD2	-	TRBJ2-3	16	CASGLGGLAGSDTQYF	TGTGCCAGCGGCTTAGGGGGACTAGCGGGGTCAGATACGCAGTATTTT
TRBV7-2	-	-	TRBJ2-7	15	CASSLGADGGYEQYF	TGTGCCAGCAGCTTAGGGGCGGATGGGGGCTACGAGCAGTACTTC
TRBV4-1	-	-	TRBJ2-7	15	CASSQEGLSSYEQYF	TGCGCCAGCAGCCAAGAGGGGCTCAGCTCCTACGAGCAGTACTTC
TRBV7-2	TRBD2	-	TRBJ2-2	19	CASSSILAASSPNTGELFF	TGTGCCAGCAGCTCGATACTAGCGGCGAGCAGCCCAAACACCGGGGAGCTGTTTTTT
TRBV4-2	-	-	TRBJ2-7	14	CASSQDTDSYEQYF	TGTGCCAGCAGCCAAGATACGGACTCCTACGAGCAGTACTTC
TRBV2	-	-	TRBJ2-1	16	CASSTPMEGMSETQFF	TGTGCCAGCAGTACGCCGATGGAGGGGATGAGTGAGACCCAGTTCTTC
TRBV10-3	TRBD2	-	TRBJ2-1	17	CAISESSHSGVYNEQFF	TGTGCCATCAGTGAGTCCTCCCATAGCGGGGTCTACAATGAGCAGTTCTTC
TRBV6-2/TRBV6-3	-	few	TRBJ2-1	12	CASSSPYNEQFF	TGTGCCAGCAGTTCCCCCTACAATGAGCAGTTCTTC
TRBV7-9	-	-	TRBJ2-1	15	CASPAQESSYNEQFF	TGTGCCAGTCCGGCACAGGAGAGCTCCTACAATGAGCAGTTCTTC
TRBV27	TRBD1	once	TRBJ2-6	20	CASSLLRTGGSITGANVLTF	TGTGCCAGCAGTTTATTGCGGACAGGGGGCAGCATAACTGGGGCCAACGTCCTGACTTTC
TRBV7-2	TRBD2	-	TRBJ2-1	15	CASSETSGGSNEQFF	TGTGCCAGCAGCGAGACTAGCGGGGGGAGCAATGAGCAGTTCTTC
TRBV2	-	-	TRBJ2-1	14	CASSEDSSYNEQFF	TGTGCCAGCAGTGAAGACAGCTCCTACAATGAGCAGTTCTTC
TRBV5-1	-	-	TRBJ2-7	15	CASSVDGDTYNEQYF	TGCGCCAGCAGCGTGGACGGCGACACCTACAATGAGCAGTACTTC
TRBV12-3/TRBV12-4	-	-	TRBJ1-4	13	CASRTGLNEKLFF	TGTGCCAGCAGGACAGGTCTAAATGAAAAACTGTTTTTT
TRBV3-1	TRBD1	few	TRBJ2-3	18	CASSQEWGQNPSTDTQYF	TGTGCCAGCAGCCAAGAGTGGGGACAGAACCCTAGCACAGATACGCAGTATTTT
TRBV5-1	-	-	TRBJ2-6	15	CASSLETSGANVLTF	TGCGCCAGCAGCTTGGAAACCTCTGGGGCCAACGTCCTGACTTTC
TRBV7-9	-	few	TRBJ1-6	14	CASSLARGDSPLHF	TGTGCCAGCAGCTTAGCTAGGGGGGATTCACCCCTCCACTTT
TRBV18	TRBD1	few	TRBJ2-1	15	CASSPGQARYNEQFF	TGTGCCAGCTCACCGGGACAGGCAAGATACAATGAGCAGTTCTTC